This is a list of T cell receptor beta chains from one sample in a study of PD-1 blockade in classical Hodgkin lymphoma. Libraries were prepared by immunoSEQ multiplex PCR; TCRdb keeps only in-frame clonotypes and omits some of them. The sample includes 10,000 to 15,000 clones, about nine tenths seen only once; the top ten take approximately 0.88%. The sequenced sample was CD4+ T cells from blood, obtained before the fourth cycle of nivolumab. These receptors were collected from a human donor with classical Hodgkin lymphoma. Both conserved end residues are part of each CDR3. The D gene is left open where the match is weak. Size values are once, few and many counts, or a class for expanded clones, and some rows have none.

v_call: TRBV10-3
clone_size: .
j_call: TRBJ1-2
d_call: .
cdr3_nt: TGTGCCATCAGTGAGAGGGGCGCCTATGGCTACACCTTC
cdr3_aa: CAISERGAYGYTF

v_call: TRBV2
clone_size: .
j_call: TRBJ2-5
d_call: .
cdr3_nt: TGTGCCAGCAGTGGGCAAGCGGCGGAGACCCAGTACTTC
cdr3_aa: CASSGQAAETQYF

v_call: TRBV5-6
clone_size: .
j_call: TRBJ2-5
d_call: .
cdr3_nt: TGTGCCAGCAGCATTCGACGGATGGGGCAAGAGACCCAGTACTTC
cdr3_aa: CASSIRRMGQETQYF

v_call: TRBV21-1
clone_size: .
j_call: TRBJ2-2
d_call: .
cdr3_nt: TGTGCCAGCGGGGAGACAGCCACCGGGGAGCTGTTTTTT
cdr3_aa: CASGETATGELFF

v_call: TRBV5-4
clone_size: .
j_call: TRBJ1-2
d_call: .
cdr3_nt: TGTGCCAGCAGCTTGGGGCTCCGAAAGGGAGCGTATGGCTACACCTTC
cdr3_aa: CASSLGLRKGAYGYTF

v_call: TRBV16
clone_size: once
j_call: TRBJ1-5
d_call: TRBD1
cdr3_nt: TGTGCCAGCAGCCCCCTATTGGGACAGGGACACCAGCCCCAGCATTTT
cdr3_aa: CASSPLLGQGHQPQHF

v_call: TRBV5-1
clone_size: .
j_call: TRBJ2-1
d_call: .
cdr3_nt: TGCGCCAGCAGCAAAGAGGGCTCCTACAATGAGCAGTTCTTC
cdr3_aa: CASSKEGSYNEQFF

v_call: TRBV7-2
clone_size: .
j_call: TRBJ1-1
d_call: TRBD1
cdr3_nt: TGTGCCAGCAGCTCAAGACAGGGACTGGCTTTCTTT
cdr3_aa: CASSSRQGLAFF

v_call: TRBV30
clone_size: .
j_call: TRBJ2-7
d_call: .
cdr3_nt: TGTGCCTGGAGTGTGAGACTGGACTTAGTGCCGTACTTC
cdr3_aa: CAWSVRLDLVPYF

v_call: TRBV23-1
clone_size: .
j_call: TRBJ1-1
d_call: .
cdr3_nt: TGCGCCAGCAGTCAAATCGGGCCGGGGAACACTGAAGCTTTCTTT
cdr3_aa: CASSQIGPGNTEAFF

v_call: TRBV28
clone_size: .
j_call: TRBJ1-6
d_call: TRBD1
cdr3_nt: TGTGCCAGCAGCCCCGGGACAGTAGGGTCACCCCTCCACTTT
cdr3_aa: CASSPGTVGSPLHF

v_call: TRBV28
clone_size: .
j_call: TRBJ1-2
d_call: .
cdr3_nt: TGTGCCAGCAGTTTCGGGGTTTATGGCTACACCTTC
cdr3_aa: CASSFGVYGYTF

v_call: TRBV9
clone_size: .
j_call: TRBJ2-1
d_call: .
cdr3_nt: TGTGCCAGCAGCGTGTTTAGCGGAACCTACAATGAGCAGTTCTTC
cdr3_aa: CASSVFSGTYNEQFF

v_call: TRBV19
clone_size: .
j_call: TRBJ2-4
d_call: .
cdr3_nt: TGTGCCAGTAATAGAGGACGTCTACTAGCCAAAAACATTCAGTACTTC
cdr3_aa: CASNRGRLLAKNIQYF

v_call: TRBV7-6
clone_size: .
j_call: TRBJ1-6
d_call: .
cdr3_nt: TGTGCCAGCAGCCCCGACAGTTACGGTTCACCCCTCCACTTT
cdr3_aa: CASSPDSYGSPLHF

v_call: TRBV4-3
clone_size: .
j_call: TRBJ1-2
d_call: .
cdr3_nt: TGCGCCAGCAGCCATACCAGGGATGGCTACACCTTC
cdr3_aa: CASSHTRDGYTF

v_call: TRBV29-1
clone_size: .
j_call: TRBJ2-3
d_call: TRBD2
cdr3_nt: TGCAGCGTAAGCGGGGCCGGCACAGATACGCAGTATTTT
cdr3_aa: CSVSGAGTDTQYF

v_call: TRBV13
clone_size: .
j_call: TRBJ2-5
d_call: TRBD2
cdr3_nt: TGTGCCAGCAGCTTTGGACTAGCGGGAATGCAAGAGACCCAGTACTTC
cdr3_aa: CASSFGLAGMQETQYF

v_call: TRBV28
clone_size: .
j_call: TRBJ1-4
d_call: TRBD1
cdr3_nt: TGTGCCAGCAGTTTATTGGGGACAGGGGTAAATGAAAAACTGTTTTTT
cdr3_aa: CASSLLGTGVNEKLFF

v_call: TRBV11-2
clone_size: few
j_call: TRBJ1-2
d_call: .
cdr3_nt: TGTGCCAGCAGCAACAGGAACTATGGCTACACCTTC
cdr3_aa: CASSNRNYGYTF

v_call: TRBV11-2
clone_size: .
j_call: TRBJ2-3
d_call: .
cdr3_nt: TGTGCCAGCAGCTTACCGAGGGTTACGCAGTATTTT
cdr3_aa: CASSLPRVTQYF

v_call: TRBV18
clone_size: .
j_call: TRBJ2-1
d_call: .
cdr3_nt: TGTGCCAGCTCAACTCCTAGCAATGAGCAGTTCTTC
cdr3_aa: CASSTPSNEQFF

v_call: TRBV6-1
clone_size: .
j_call: TRBJ2-2
d_call: .
cdr3_nt: TGTGCCAGCAGTGAACTTCGGGGAACCGGGGAGCTGTTTTTT
cdr3_aa: CASSELRGTGELFF

v_call: TRBV7-9
clone_size: .
j_call: TRBJ2-1
d_call: .
cdr3_nt: TGTGCCAGCAGCTACCGGGGGTCGACCTACAATGAGCAGTTCTTC
cdr3_aa: CASSYRGSTYNEQFF

v_call: TRBV9
clone_size: .
j_call: TRBJ1-5
d_call: .
cdr3_nt: TGTGCCAGCAGCGTTGGGAATATACAGGGAAGGAATCAGCCCCAGCATTTT
cdr3_aa: CASSVGNIQGRNQPQHF

v_call: TRBV5-1
clone_size: .
j_call: TRBJ2-7
d_call: TRBD1
cdr3_nt: TGCGCCAGCAGCCAAGGGACAGGACTCAGCTCCTACGAGCAGTACTTC
cdr3_aa: CASSQGTGLSSYEQYF

v_call: TRBV7-2
clone_size: .
j_call: TRBJ2-2
d_call: .
cdr3_nt: TGTGCCAGCAGCTCGACTCCGGGACCGTTTAACACCGGGGAGCTGTTTTTT
cdr3_aa: CASSSTPGPFNTGELFF

v_call: TRBV28
clone_size: .
j_call: TRBJ1-6
d_call: .
cdr3_nt: TGTGCCAGCAGTTTGCTGGCAGGTTCACCCCTCCACTTT
cdr3_aa: CASSLLAGSPLHF

v_call: TRBV6-1
clone_size: .
j_call: TRBJ2-1
d_call: .
cdr3_nt: TGTGCCAGCAGGAACAATCAATACAATGAGCAGTTCTTC
cdr3_aa: CASRNNQYNEQFF

v_call: TRBV5-1
clone_size: .
j_call: TRBJ2-3
d_call: .
cdr3_nt: TGCGCCAGCAGCTTTGGAGGGAATGGGGGGGATACGCAGTATTTT
cdr3_aa: CASSFGGNGGDTQYF

v_call: TRBV19
clone_size: .
j_call: TRBJ2-5
d_call: TRBD1
cdr3_nt: TGTGCCAGTAGTACAAAGAGGGACAGGGTAGAGACCCAGTACTTC
cdr3_aa: CASSTKRDRVETQYF

v_call: TRBV5-8
clone_size: .
j_call: TRBJ2-7
d_call: TRBD2
cdr3_nt: TGTGCCAGCAGGGGCTTGGGCGGGAGTATCAACGAGCAGTACTTC
cdr3_aa: CASRGLGGSINEQYF

v_call: TRBV5-1
clone_size: .
j_call: TRBJ2-5
d_call: TRBD1
cdr3_nt: TGCGCCAGCAGCCGGGACAGGGTTAACCAGTACTTC
cdr3_aa: CASSRDRVNQYF